The entry below gives a single TCR beta chain sequence along with its context. Trimming stripped 7 bases from V and 1 base from J, with 13 bases between. From germline, CDR1 is SNHLY and CDR2 FYNNEI. The CDR3 sequence is 14 residues long. This sample is drawn from a study of blood T cell repertoires in COVID-19. Overall study context: Nucleic acid was either cDNA or gDNA, and it came from T cells, B-cell-depleted T cells, or PBMCs.

Profiled with immunoSEQ multiplex PCR; TCRdb holds only in-frame clones, not every one. Of roughly 100,000 clones in the sample, more than 65% are singletons; the top ten hold 15% to 20%. The chain employs TRBV2 and TRBJ1-1, with D tentatively TRBD1 (6 bases). Specimen: peripheral blood. The receptor was isolated from a woman older than 75 with active or convalescent COVID-19. The CDR3 spells CASNKEGGNTEAFF. The CDR3 nucleotides read TGTGCCAGCAACAAAGAAGGGGGGAACACTGAAGCTTTCTTT. Based on the CDR3 plus reference TRBV2 and TRBJ1-1, the full variable domain is EPEVTQTPSHQVTQMGQEVILRCVPISNHLYFYWYRQILGQKVEFLVSFYNNEISEKSEIFDDQFSVERPDGSNFTLKIRSTKLEDSAMYFCASNKEGGNTEAFFGQGTRLTVV.